This T cell receptor (beta chain) was documented in a study of blood T cell repertoires in COVID-19. Overall study: Samples of COVID-19 (acute and convalescent) were obtained from the United States, Italy and Spain. In each case, the material was cDNA or gDNA derived from T cells, B-cell-depleted T cells, or PBMCs.

The V gene lost 5 bases and the J gene lost 1 base, with 14 bases spanning the gap. The CDR3 is made up of 15 amino acids. Germline loops: CDR1 MDHEN, CDR2 SYDVKM. Per the original data handling: Researchers report that nucleated cell counts were estimated from reference gene primer amplification. Here immunoSEQ multiplex PCR was the method, and the copy in TCRdb shows in-frame clones only, minus some. V and J calls and clone size follow that table, whereas D and trimming were derived from the DNA. The sample contains around 190,000 clones, about 85% of which appear only once. The specimen sequenced was peripheral blood. V is TRBV28 and J is TRBJ1-1; possibly TRBD1 for D (6 bases). The receptor's source is a woman older than 75 with acute or convalescent COVID-19. The CDR3 reads CASSRGGGANTEAFF. CDR3 coding DNA: TGTGCCAGCAGTCGAGGGGGGGGAGCGAACACTGAAGCTTTCTTT.